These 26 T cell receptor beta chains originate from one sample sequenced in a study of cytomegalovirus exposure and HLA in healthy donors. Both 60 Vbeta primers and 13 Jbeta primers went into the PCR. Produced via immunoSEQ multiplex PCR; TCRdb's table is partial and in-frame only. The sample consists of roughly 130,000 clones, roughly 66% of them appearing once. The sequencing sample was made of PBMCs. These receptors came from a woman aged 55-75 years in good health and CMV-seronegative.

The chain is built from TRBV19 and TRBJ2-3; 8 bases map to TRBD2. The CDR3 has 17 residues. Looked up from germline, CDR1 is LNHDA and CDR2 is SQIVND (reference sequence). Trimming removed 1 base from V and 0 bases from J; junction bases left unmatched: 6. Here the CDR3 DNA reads TGTGCCAGTAGTATAGGGGGTAGCGGGGCCAGCACAGATACGCAGTATTTT. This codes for CASSIGGSGASTDTQYF.

The CDR3 here is CASSELAGRAGELFF. DNA of the CDR3: TGTGCCAGTAGTGAACTAGCGGGAAGGGCCGGGGAGCTGTTTTTT. V is TRBV19 and J is TRBJ2-2, with TRBD2 matching 10 bases. J gave up 6 bases and V 5 bases, and 6 bases lay outside the gene matches. Germline-derived CDR1 and CDR2 are LNHDA and SQIVND (reference sequence). This CDR3 has 15 amino acids.

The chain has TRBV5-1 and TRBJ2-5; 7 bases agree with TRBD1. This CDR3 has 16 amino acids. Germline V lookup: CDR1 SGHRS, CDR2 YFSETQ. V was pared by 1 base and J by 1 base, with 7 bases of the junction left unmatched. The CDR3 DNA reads TGCGCCAGCAGCTTGATCCCCAGGGACAGCCAAGAGACCCAGTACTTC. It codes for CASSLIPRDSQETQYF.

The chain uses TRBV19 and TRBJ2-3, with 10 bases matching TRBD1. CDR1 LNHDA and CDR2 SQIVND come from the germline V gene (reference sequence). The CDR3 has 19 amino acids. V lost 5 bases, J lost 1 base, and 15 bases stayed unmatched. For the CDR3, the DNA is TGTGCCAGTAGTCGTTCTTCCGGGACAGGGGTTAGAGGCACAGATACGCAGTATTTT. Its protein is CASSRSSGTGVRGTDTQYF. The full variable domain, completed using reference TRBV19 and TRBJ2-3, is DGGITQSPKYLFRKEGQNVTLSCEQNLNHDAMYWYRQDPGQGLRLIYYSQIVNDFQKGDIAEGYSVSREKKESFPLTVTSAQKNPTAFYLCASSRSSGTGVRGTDTQYFGPGTRLTVL.

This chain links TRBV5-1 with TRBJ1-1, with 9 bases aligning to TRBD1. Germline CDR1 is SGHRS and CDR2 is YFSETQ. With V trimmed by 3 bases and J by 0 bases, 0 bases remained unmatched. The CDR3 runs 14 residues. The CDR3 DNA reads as TGCGCCAGCAGCTGGGACAGGGTGAACACTGAAGCTTTCTTT. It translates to CASSWDRVNTEAFF.

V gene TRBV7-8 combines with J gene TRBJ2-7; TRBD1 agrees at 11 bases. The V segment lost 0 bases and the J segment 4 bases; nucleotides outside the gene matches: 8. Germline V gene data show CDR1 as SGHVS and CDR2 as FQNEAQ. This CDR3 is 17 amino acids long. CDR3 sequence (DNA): TGTGCCAGCAGCTTAGCGATAGGGACAGGGGGGTTATACGAGCAGTACTTC. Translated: CASSLAIGTGGLYEQYF.

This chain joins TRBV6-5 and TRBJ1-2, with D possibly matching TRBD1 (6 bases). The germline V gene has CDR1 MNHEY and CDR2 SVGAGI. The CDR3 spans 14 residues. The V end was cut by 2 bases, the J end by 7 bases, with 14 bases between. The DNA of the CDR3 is TGTGCCAGCAGTTACACTTTACAGGGTAGTGGCTACACCTTC. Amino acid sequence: CASSYTLQGSGYTF.

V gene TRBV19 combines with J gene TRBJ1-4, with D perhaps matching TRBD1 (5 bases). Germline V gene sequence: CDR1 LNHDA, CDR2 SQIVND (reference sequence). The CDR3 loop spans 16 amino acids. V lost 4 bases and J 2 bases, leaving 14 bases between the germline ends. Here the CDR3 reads CASSNRQPGTNEKLFF. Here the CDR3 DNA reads TGTGCCAGTAGTAACAGACAGCCTGGGACTAATGAAAAACTGTTTTTT.

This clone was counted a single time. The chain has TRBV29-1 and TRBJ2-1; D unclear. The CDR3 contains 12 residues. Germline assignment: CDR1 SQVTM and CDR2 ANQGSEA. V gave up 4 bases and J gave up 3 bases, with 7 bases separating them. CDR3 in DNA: TGCAGCGTTGGGGCAGTCTACAATGAGCAGTTCTTC. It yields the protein CSVGAVYNEQFF.

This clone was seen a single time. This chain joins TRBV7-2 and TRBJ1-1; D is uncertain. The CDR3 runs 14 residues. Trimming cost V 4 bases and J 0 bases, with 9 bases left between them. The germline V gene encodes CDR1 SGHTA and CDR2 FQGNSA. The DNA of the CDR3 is TGTGCCAGCAGCTACGGGAAGATGAACACTGAAGCTTTCTTT. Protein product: CASSYGKMNTEAFF. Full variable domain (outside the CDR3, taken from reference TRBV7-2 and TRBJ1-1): GAGVSQSPSNKVTEKGKDVELRCDPISGHTALYWYRQSLGQGLEFLIYFQGNSAPDKSGLPSDRFSAERTGGSVSTLTIQRTQQEDSAVYLCASSYGKMNTEAFFGQGTRLTVV.

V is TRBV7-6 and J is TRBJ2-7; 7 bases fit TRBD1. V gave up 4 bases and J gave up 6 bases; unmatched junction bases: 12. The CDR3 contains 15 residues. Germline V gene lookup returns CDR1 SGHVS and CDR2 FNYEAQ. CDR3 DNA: TGTGCCAGCAGCTCAGACAGACAGGGTAGGGGCGAGCAGTACTTC. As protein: CASSSDRQGRGEQYF.

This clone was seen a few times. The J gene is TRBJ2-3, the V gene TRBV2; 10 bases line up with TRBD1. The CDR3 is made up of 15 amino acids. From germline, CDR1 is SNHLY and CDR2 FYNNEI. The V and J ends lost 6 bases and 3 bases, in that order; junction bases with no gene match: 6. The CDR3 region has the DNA TGTGCCAGCAGACCGGGACAGGGGATAACAGATACGCAGTATTTT. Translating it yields CASRPGQGITDTQYF.

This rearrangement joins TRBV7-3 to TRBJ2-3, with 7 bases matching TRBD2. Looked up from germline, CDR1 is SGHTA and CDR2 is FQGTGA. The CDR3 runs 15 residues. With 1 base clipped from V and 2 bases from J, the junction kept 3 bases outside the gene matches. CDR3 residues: CASSLMGGPTDTQYF. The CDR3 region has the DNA TGTGCCAGCAGCTTAATGGGAGGGCCCACAGATACGCAGTATTTT.

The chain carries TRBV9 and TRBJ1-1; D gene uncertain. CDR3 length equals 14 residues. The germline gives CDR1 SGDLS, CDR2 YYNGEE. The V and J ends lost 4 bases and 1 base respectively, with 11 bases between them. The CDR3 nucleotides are TGTGCCAGCAGCCCCAGTGGGAGGAACACTGAAGCTTTCTTT. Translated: CASSPSGRNTEAFF.

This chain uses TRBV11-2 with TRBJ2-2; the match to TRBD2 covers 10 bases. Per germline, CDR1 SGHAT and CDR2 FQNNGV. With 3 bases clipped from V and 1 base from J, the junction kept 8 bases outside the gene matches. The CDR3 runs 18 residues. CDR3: CASSFGVAGGRNTGELFF. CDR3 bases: TGTGCCAGCAGCTTTGGTGTAGCGGGGGGCAGGAACACCGGGGAGCTGTTTTTT. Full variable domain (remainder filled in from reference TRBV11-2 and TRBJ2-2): EAGVAQSPRYKIIEKRQSVAFWCNPISGHATLYWYQQILGQGPKLLIQFQNNGVVDDSQLPKDRFSAERLKGVDSTLKIQPAKLEDSAVYLCASSFGVAGGRNTGELFFGEGSRLTVL.

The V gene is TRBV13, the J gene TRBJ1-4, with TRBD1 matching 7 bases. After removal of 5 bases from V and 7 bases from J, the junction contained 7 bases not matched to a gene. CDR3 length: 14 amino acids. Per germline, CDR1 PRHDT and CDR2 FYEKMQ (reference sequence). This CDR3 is CASSRGGFSEKLFF. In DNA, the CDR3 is TGTGCCAGCAGCCGAGGGGGCTTCAGTGAAAAACTGTTTTTT.

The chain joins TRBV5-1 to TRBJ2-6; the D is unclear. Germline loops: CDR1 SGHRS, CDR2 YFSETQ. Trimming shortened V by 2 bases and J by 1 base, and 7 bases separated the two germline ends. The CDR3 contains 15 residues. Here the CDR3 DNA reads TGCGCCAGCAGCTTTGGCGGTTCTGGGGCCAACGTCCTGACTTTC. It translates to CASSFGGSGANVLTF.

In DNA, the CDR3 is TGCGCCAGCAGCTTGGGACAAAATCAGCCCCAGCATTTT. As protein: CASSLGQNQPQHF. The chain has TRBV5-1 and TRBJ1-5; no clear D. CDR1 SGHRS and CDR2 YFSETQ come from the germline V gene. The CDR3 is 13 residues long. V lost 0 bases and J 4 bases, leaving 5 bases between the germline ends.

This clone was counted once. The chain's CDR3 is CATSRGGPAVGANVLTF. The CDR3 DNA reads TGTGCCACCAGCAGAGGGGGTCCAGCGGTTGGGGCCAACGTCCTGACTTTC. J is TRBJ2-6 and V is TRBV15, with TRBD2 as a possible D gene (5 bases). Between the trimmed V and J ends, which lost 1 base and 3 bases, there was a span of 13 bases. The CDR3 contains 17 residues. CDR1 LNHNV and CDR2 YYDKDF come from the germline V gene (reference sequence). The whole variable domain, filled in from reference TRBV15 and TRBJ2-6, reads DAMVIQNPRYQVTQFGKPVTLSCSQTLNHNVMYWYQQKSSQAPKLLFHYYDKDFNNEADTPDNFQSRRPNTSFCFLDIRSPGLGDTAMYLCATSRGGPAVGANVLTFGAGSRLTVL.

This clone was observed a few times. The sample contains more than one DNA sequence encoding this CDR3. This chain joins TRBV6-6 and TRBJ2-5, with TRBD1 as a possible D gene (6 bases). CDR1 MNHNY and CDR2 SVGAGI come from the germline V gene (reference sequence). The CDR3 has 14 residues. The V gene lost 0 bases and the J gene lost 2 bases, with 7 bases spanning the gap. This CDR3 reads CASSYSGGQETQYF. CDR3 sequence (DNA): TGTGCCAGCAGTTACTCAGGGGGTCAAGAGACCCAGTACTTC.

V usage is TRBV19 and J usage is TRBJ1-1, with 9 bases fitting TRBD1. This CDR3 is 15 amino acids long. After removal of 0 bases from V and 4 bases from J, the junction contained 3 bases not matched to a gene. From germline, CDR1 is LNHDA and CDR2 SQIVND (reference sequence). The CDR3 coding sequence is TGTGCCAGTAGTATAGAGGGACAGGGAGGCACTGAAGCTTTCTTT. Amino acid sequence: CASSIEGQGGTEAFF.

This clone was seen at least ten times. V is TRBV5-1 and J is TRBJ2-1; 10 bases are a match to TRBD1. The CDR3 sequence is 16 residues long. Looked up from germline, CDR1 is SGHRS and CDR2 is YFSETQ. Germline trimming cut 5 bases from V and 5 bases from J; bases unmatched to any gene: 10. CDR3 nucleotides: TGCGCCAGCAGGATCACCGGGACAGGGGCTCACAATGAGCAGTTCTTC. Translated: CASRITGTGAHNEQFF.

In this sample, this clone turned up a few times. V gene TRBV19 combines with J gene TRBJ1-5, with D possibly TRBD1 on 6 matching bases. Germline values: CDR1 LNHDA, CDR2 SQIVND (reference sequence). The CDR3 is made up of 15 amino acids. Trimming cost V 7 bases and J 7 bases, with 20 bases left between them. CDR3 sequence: CASTTGGLRTQPQHF. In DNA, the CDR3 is TGTGCCAGTACGACCGGGGGGCTTCGCACGCAGCCCCAGCATTTT.

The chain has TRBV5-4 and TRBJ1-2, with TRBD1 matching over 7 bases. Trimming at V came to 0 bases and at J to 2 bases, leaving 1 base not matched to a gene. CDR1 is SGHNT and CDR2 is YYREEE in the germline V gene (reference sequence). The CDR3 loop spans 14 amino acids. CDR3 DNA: TGTGCCAGCAGCTTGGGAGGGGGCAACTATGGCTACACCTTC. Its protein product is CASSLGGGNYGYTF. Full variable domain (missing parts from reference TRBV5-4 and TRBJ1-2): ETGVTQSPTHLIKTRGQQVTLRCSSQSGHNTVSWYQQALGQGPQFIFQYYREEENGRGNFPPRFSGLQFPNYSSELNVNALELDDSALYLCASSLGGGNYGYTFGSGTRLTVV.

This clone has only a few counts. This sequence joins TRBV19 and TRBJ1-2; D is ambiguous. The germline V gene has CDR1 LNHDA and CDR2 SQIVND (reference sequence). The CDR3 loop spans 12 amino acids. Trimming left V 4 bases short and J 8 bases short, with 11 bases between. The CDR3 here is CASSTYTRGYTF. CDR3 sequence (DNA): TGTGCCAGTAGTACCTATACCCGGGGCTACACCTTC.

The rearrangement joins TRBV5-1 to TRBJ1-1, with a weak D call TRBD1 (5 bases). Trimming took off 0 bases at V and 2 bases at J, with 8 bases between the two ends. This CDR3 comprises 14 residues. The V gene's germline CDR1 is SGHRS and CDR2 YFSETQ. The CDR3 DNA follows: TGCGCCAGCAGCTTGGGGGGGACTAACACTGAAGCTTTCTTT. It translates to CASSLGGTNTEAFF. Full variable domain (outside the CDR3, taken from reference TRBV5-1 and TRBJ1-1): KAGVTQTPRYLIKTRGQQVTLSCSPISGHRSVSWYQQTPGQGLQFLFEYFSETQRNKGNFPGRFSGRQFSNSRSEMNVSTLELGDSALYLCASSLGGTNTEAFFGQGTRLTVV.